This TCR beta chain was identified during a study of T-cell memory formation after mild COVID-19. Looking at the study overall: The TCR clusters were mostly specific to one donor.

TCRdb used MiXCR to reprocess the 5' RACE reads, holding one entry per CDR3 protein. The table shows some 330,000 distinct CDR3 sequences, with about 21% occurring only once. Germline CDR1 is SGHRS and CDR2 is YFSETQ. Trimming took 3 bases from V and 8 from J; bases not matched to a gene: 6. This CDR3 comprises 15 residues. The source material was PBMCs or a T cell subset sorted from them (not recorded which). This sequence was found in an adult woman who had mild COVID-19 (a few samples of this study predate the infection). Cell type and time point are not known. This chain joins TRBV5-1 and TRBJ2-1, with 12 nucleotides matching TRBD2. The CDR3 DNA is TGCGCCAGCAGCTCCGGGACTAGCGGGTTCGATGAGCAGTTCTTC. Translating gives CASSSGTSGFDEQFF.